What follows describes a single T cell receptor beta chain. The antigen is not known. 13 Jbeta primers and 60 Vbeta primers were used for the PCR. The data were produced by immunoSEQ multiplex PCR, yet TCRdb's version contains in-frame clones alone and is incomplete. This sample has more than 150,000 clones; roughly 82% occur once, and the top ten carry more than 1.5%. The data derive from a study of cytomegalovirus exposure and HLA in healthy donors. Points from the study as a whole: Accurate prediction of HLA-A and HLA-B alleles (for most subjects) was reportedly achieved from TCR beta sequences.

Germline V gene lookup returns CDR1 MDHEN and CDR2 SYDVKM. After removal of 5 bases from V and 3 bases from J, the junction contained 6 bases not matched to a gene. The CDR3 runs to 14 residues. The receptor's source is a man between 40 and 49 years old in good health and CMV-seronegative. This chain joins TRBV28 and TRBJ2-5; TRBD1 matches 7 bases. Specimen: PBMCs. The CDR3 DNA is TGTGCCAGCAGTACCCGACAGGGCGAAGAGACCCAGTACTTC. Its translation: CASSTRQGEETQYF. Complete variable domain (other parts from reference TRBV28 and TRBJ2-5): DVKVTQSSRYLVKRTGEKVFLECVQDMDHENMFWYRQDPGLGLRLIYFSYDVKMKEKGDIPEGYSVSREKKERFSLILESASTNQTSMYLCASSTRQGEETQYFGPGTRLLVL.